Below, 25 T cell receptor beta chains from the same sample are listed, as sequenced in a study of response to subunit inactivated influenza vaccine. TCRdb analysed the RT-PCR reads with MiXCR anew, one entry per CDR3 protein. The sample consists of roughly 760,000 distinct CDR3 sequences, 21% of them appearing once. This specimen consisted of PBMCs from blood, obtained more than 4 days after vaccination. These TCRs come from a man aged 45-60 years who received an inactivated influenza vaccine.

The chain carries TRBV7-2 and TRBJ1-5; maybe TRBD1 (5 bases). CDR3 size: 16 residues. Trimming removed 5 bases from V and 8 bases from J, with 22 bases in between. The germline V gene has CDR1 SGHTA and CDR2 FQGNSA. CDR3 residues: CASSISGLLKFEPQHF. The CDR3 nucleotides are TGTGCCAGCAGCATTTCGGGGCTGCTGAAGTTCGAGCCCCAGCATTTT.

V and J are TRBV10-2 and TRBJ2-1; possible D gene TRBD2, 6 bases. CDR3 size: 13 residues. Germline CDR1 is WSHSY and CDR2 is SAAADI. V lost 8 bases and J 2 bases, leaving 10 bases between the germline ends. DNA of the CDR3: TGCGCCAGCGGGGGGACCCCCTACAATGAGCAGTTCTTC. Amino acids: CASGGTPYNEQFF.

The CDR3 protein is CATSDLMGQGAADTQYF. The CDR3, as DNA: TGTGCCACCAGTGATTTGATGGGGCAGGGGGCTGCAGATACGCAGTATTTT. This rearrangement joins TRBV24-1 to TRBJ2-3, with 8 bases fitting TRBD1. Germline CDR1 reads KGHDR; CDR2 reads SFDVKD. The CDR3 consists of 17 residues. Trimming at V came to 0 bases and at J to 4 bases, leaving 8 bases not matched to a gene.

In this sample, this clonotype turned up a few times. Here the CDR3 reads CASNDSGRGADTQYF. The CDR3 DNA is TGTGCCAGCAATGATAGCGGGAGGGGAGCAGATACGCAGTATTTT. The genes are TRBV28 and TRBJ2-3, with TRBD2 matching over 11 bases. The CDR3 has 15 amino acids. Trimming cost V 7 bases and J 4 bases; bases outside gene matches: 7. Germline CDR1 is MDHEN and CDR2 is SYDVKM.

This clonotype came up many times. Here the CDR3 reads CASRRTGLDNEQFF. The CDR3 DNA reads TGTGCCAGCAGGCGGACAGGCCTCGACAATGAGCAGTTCTTC. The chain links TRBV5-8 to TRBJ2-1, with TRBD1 identical over 7 bases. Trimming at V came to 5 bases and at J to 5 bases, leaving 7 bases not matched to a gene. The CDR3 has 14 amino acids. CDR1 and CDR2 (germline): SGHTS, YDEGEE.

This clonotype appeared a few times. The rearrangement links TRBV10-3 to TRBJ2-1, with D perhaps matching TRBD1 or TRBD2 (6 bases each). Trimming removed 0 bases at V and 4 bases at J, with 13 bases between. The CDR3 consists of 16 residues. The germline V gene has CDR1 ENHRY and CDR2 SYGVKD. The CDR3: CAISESTTGAYNEQFF. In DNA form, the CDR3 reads TGTGCCATCAGTGAGTCGACCACGGGGGCTTACAATGAGCAGTTCTTC.

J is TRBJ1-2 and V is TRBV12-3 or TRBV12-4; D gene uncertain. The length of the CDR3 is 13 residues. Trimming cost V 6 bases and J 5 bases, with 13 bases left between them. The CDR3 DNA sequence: TGTGCCAGCAGCTCCAGTGAGCGGTATGGCTACACCTTC. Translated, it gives CASSSSERYGYTF.

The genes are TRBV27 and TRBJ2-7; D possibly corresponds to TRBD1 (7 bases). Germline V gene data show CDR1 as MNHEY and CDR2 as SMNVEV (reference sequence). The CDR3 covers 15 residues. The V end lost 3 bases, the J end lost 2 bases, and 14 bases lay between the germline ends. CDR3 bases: TGTGCCAGCAGTTTCAGGGGGGTGAATACCTACGAGCAGTACTTC. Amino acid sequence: CASSFRGVNTYEQYF.

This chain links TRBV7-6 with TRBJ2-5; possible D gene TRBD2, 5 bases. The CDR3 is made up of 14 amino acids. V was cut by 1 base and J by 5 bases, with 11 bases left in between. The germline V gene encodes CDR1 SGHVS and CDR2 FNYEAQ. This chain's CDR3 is CASSLVLERETQYF. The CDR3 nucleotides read TGTGCCAGCAGCTTAGTCTTAGAGCGGGAGACCCAGTACTTC.

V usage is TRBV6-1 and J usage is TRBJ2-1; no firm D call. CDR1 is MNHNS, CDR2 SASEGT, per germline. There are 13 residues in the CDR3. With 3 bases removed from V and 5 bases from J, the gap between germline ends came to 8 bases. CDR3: CASSDWQNNEQFF. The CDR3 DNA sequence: TGTGCCAGCAGTGATTGGCAAAACAATGAGCAGTTCTTC.

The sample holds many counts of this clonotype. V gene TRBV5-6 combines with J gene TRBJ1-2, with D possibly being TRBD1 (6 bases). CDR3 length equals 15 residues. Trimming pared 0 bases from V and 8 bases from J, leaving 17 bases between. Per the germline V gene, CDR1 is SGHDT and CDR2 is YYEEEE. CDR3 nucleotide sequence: TGTGCCAGCAGCTTGGGGATGGGGACATCAGGCGGCTACACCTTC. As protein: CASSLGMGTSGGYTF.

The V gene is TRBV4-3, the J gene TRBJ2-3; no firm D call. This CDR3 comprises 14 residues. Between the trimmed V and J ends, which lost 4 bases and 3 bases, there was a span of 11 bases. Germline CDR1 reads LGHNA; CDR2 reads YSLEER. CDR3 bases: TGCGCCAGCAGCCGCATCCTAGGTACAGATACGCAGTATTTT. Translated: CASSRILGTDTQYF.

This CDR3 is CASSELSPYEQYF. The CDR3 nucleotides read TGTGCCAGCAGTGAATTGTCCCCCTACGAGCAGTACTTC. The chain uses TRBV6-1 and TRBJ2-7; D is unclear. The V end lost 2 bases, the J end lost 2 bases, and 7 bases lay between the germline ends. The length of the CDR3 is 13 residues. CDR1 and CDR2 from the germline V gene are MNHNS and SASEGT.

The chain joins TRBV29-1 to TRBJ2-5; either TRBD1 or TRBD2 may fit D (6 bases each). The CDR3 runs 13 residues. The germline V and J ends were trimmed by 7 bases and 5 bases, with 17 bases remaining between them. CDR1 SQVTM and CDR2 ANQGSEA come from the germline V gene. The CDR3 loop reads CSAQRGAGETQYF. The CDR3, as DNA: TGCAGCGCCCAAAGGGGGGCAGGGGAGACCCAGTACTTC.

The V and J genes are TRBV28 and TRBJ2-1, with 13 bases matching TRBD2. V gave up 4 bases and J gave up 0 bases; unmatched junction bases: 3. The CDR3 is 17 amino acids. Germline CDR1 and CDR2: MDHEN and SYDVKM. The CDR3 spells CASSSTSGRSSYNEQFF. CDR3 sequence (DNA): TGTGCCAGCAGTTCGACTAGCGGGAGGAGCTCCTACAATGAGCAGTTCTTC.

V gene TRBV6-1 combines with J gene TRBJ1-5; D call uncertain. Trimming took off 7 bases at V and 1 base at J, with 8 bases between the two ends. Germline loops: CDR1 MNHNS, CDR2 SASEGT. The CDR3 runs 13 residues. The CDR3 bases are TGTGCCAGCAAACGAGGGAGCAATCAGCCCCAGCATTTT. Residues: CASKRGSNQPQHF.

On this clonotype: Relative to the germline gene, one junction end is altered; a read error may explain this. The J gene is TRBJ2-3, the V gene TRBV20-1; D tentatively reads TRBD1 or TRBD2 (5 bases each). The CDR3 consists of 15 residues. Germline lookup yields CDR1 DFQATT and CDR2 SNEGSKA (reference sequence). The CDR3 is CSARDGNIPTDTQSF. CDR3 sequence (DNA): TGCAGTGCAAGGGACGGAAACATTCCCACAGATACGCAGTCTTTT.

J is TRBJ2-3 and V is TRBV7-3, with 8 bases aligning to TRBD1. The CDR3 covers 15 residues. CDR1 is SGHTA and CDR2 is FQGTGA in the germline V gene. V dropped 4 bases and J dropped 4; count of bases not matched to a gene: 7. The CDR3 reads CASSWTGWAADTQYF. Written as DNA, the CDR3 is TGTGCCAGCAGCTGGACAGGGTGGGCGGCAGATACGCAGTATTTT.

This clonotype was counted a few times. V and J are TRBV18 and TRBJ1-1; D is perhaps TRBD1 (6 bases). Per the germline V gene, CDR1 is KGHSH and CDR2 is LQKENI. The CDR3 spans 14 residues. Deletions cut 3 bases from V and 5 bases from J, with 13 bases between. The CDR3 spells CASSPSAGATEAFF. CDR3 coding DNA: TGTGCCAGCTCACCGTCGGCAGGGGCAACTGAAGCTTTCTTT.

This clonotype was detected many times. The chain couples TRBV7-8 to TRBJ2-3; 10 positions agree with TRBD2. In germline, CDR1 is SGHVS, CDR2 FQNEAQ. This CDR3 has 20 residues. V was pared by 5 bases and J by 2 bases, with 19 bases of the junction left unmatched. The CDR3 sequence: CASSIPTGGWSGGVTDTQYF. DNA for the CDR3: TGTGCCAGCAGCATACCAACCGGGGGCTGGAGCGGGGGGGTCACAGATACGCAGTATTTT. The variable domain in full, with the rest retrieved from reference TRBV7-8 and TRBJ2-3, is GAGVSQSPRYKVAKRGQDVALRCDPISGHVSLFWYQQALGQGPEFLTYFQNEAQLDKSGLPSDRFFAERPEGSVSTLKIQRTQQEDSAVYLCASSIPTGGWSGGVTDTQYFGPGTRLTVL.

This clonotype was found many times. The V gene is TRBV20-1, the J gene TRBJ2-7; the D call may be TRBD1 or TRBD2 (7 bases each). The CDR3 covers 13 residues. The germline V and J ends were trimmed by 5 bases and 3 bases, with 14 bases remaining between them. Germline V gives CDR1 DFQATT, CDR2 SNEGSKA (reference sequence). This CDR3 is CSAQGGPIYEQYF. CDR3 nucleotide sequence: TGCAGTGCTCAGGGGGGGCCGATCTACGAGCAGTACTTC.

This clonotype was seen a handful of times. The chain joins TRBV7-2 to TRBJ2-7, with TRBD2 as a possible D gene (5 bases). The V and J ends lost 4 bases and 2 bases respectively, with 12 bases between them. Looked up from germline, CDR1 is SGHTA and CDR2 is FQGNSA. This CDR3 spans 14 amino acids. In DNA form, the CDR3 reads TGTGCCAGCAGCTCTATGTCGGGGACCTACGAGCAGTACTTC. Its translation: CASSSMSGTYEQYF.

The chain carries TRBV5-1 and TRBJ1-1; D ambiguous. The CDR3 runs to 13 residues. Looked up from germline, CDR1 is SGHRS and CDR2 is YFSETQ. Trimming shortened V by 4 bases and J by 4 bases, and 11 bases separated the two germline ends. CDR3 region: CASSTGSRTEAFF. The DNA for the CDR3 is TGCGCCAGCAGCACCGGTAGCCGCACTGAAGCTTTCTTT.

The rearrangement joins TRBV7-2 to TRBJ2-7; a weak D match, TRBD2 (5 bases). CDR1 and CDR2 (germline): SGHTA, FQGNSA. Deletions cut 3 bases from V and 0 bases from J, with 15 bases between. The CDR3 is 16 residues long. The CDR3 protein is CASSFLAAGSSYEQYF. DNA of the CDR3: TGTGCCAGCAGCTTCTTGGCTGCGGGTAGCTCCTACGAGCAGTACTTC.

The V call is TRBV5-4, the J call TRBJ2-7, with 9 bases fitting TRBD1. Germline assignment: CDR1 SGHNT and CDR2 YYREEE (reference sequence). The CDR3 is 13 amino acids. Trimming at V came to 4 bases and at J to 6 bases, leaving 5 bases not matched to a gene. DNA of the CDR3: TGTGCCAGCAGCAAAGGGACAGGGATCGAGCAGTACTTC. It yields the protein CASSKGTGIEQYF.